The T cell receptor beta chain under discussion was sequenced for a study of early T cells in non-severe SARS-CoV-2 infection. Study information: Sequencing input comprised bulk RNA from unsorted whole blood; chain pairing was not available.

TCRdb passed the 5' RACE reads through MiXCR, listing each CDR3 protein once. The sample yields about 80,000 distinct CDR3 sequences, about 5% seen once. V shed 6 bases, J shed 6 bases, and the junction held 8 bases outside the gene matches. This CDR3 contains 15 residues. The germline V gene has CDR1 MDHEN and CDR2 SYDVKM. The V gene is TRBV28, the J gene TRBJ1-5; TRBD1 matches at 10 bases. The receptor's source is an adult who was a healthcare worker with PCR-confirmed SARS-CoV-2 infection or an uninfected control (not recorded which). The sample in question was whole blood, obtained at baseline. CDR3 nucleotides: TGTGCCAGCAGACTGGACAGGGGGGTTCGTCAGCCCCAGCATTTT. It encodes CASRLDRGVRQPQHF.